The rows below give T cell receptor beta chains drawn from one sample of a study of early T cells in non-severe SARS-CoV-2 infection. TCRdb ran MiXCR on the 5' RACE reads and lists one entry per CDR3 protein. The table has 70,000 or so distinct CDR3 sequences, 12% seen once; the top ten hold 1.5% to 2%. The source material was whole blood. These receptors came from an adult who was a healthcare worker with PCR-confirmed SARS-CoV-2 infection or an uninfected control (not recorded which). Both conserved end residues are trimmed from each CDR3. Clone size is shown for a subset of rows, as once, few, many or a class of expanded clone.

>TRBV7-8|TRBJ2-1|-
ASSLPKPGLPF
>TRBV30|TRBJ2-7|-
AWSVLRGHEQY
>TRBV10-1|TRBJ1-1|many
ASPMTGRDTEAF
>TRBV29-1|TRBJ2-2|few
SARRVAYSGELF
>TRBV20-1|TRBJ1-5|few
SARAGGQPHQPQH
>TRBV5-5|TRBJ2-2|many
ASSLESGRVDTGELF
>TRBV20-1|TRBJ2-1|few
SAPWTSGNEQF
>TRBV7-2|TRBJ2-1|-
ASSLLGASGGARNEQF
>TRBV12-3/TRBV12-4|TRBJ2-1|many
ASSPGGQGSNEQF
>TRBV20-1|TRBJ1-6|few
SASREQKDSPLH
>TRBV7-2|TRBJ2-5|few
ASSLQSGLAGGLEETQY
>TRBV27|TRBJ2-7|many
ASSWSRKIYEQY
>TRBV6-6|TRBJ1-6|few
ASSYEEGRNSPLH
>TRBV6-2/TRBV6-3|TRBJ1-1|few
ASSYSVRGKTEAF
>TRBV20-1|TRBJ2-1|many
SARVVVTNEQF
>TRBV3-1|TRBJ1-4|few
ASSQDYRYNEKLF
>TRBV3-1|TRBJ2-7|many
ASSPPSGASYEQY
>TRBV12-3/TRBV12-4|TRBJ1-1|many
ASSLDEMSAEAF
>TRBV5-1|TRBJ2-1|few
ASSPRTSGGPNNEQF
>TRBV20-1|TRBJ1-1|few
SARPASTEAF
>TRBV20-1|TRBJ2-1|-
SAAGGGSYNEQF
>TRBV21-1|TRBJ1-2|-
ANRRTPYGYT
>TRBV6-1|TRBJ1-2|many
ASRNPGLHGYT
>TRBV2|TRBJ1-4|-
ASSETGAEKLF
>TRBV4-1|TRBJ1-2|many
ASSQETAASNYGYT
>TRBV5-1|TRBJ1-6|-
ASSSTGGDSPLH
>TRBV6-2/TRBV6-3|TRBJ2-1|-
ASSLSGSYNEQF
>TRBV4-1|TRBJ2-3|few
ASSQVPTTPTDTQY
>TRBV6-1|TRBJ2-5|few
ASSPGSGTETQY
>TRBV4-2|TRBJ1-1|few
AAGAGPNTEAF
>TRBV15|TRBJ1-4|few
ATSRDGVANEKLF
>TRBV7-8|TRBJ2-1|few
ASSPRRAALHEQF
>TRBV7-9|TRBJ2-7|few
ASSSWMASGFYEQY
>TRBV7-6|TRBJ2-3|-
ASSLSRRGPADTQY
>TRBV6-1|TRBJ1-1|-
ASSERTLNTEAF
>TRBV27|TRBJ1-2|many
ASSLQGSYGYT
>TRBV6-1|TRBJ1-6|many
ASSGRSYNSPLH
>TRBV6-1|TRBJ2-5|-
ASNLLPDSVGSQY
>TRBV19|TRBJ2-3|many
ASSISRPADTQY
>TRBV3-1|TRBJ2-7|few
ASSHGFERGPEQY
>TRBV3-1|TRBJ1-6|many
ASSQGGDYNSPLH